This T cell receptor beta chain was identified during a study of metastatic and nonmetastatic thyroid tumors. On the study more broadly: Repertoire comparison spanned blood and tumor or nodule tissue of malignant and benign thyroid patients. Findings of the study overall: Versus benign nodules, malignant thyroid tumors reportedly had significantly higher TCR beta diversity, in blood and tumor.

Authors' data handling: A distant-metastasis classifier for papillary thyroid cancer was built using CDR3 differences across clinicopathological groups. TCRdb re-clonotyped the PCR reads via MiXCR. The V and J calls reflect TCRdb's pipeline rather than the authors' work. The sample consists of about 34,000 clones, 35% to 45% of them appearing once. This clone was counted between two and nine times. The antigen remains unidentified. Every patient underwent thyroid surgery untreated. The sample taken for sequencing was tumor tissue. This sequence was found in a female donor with papillary thyroid cancer or a benign thyroid nodule (not recorded which). Some clones in this sample may be carry-over from other donors' samples.

CDR3 amino acids: CSAFRVAGELFF. CDR3 coding DNA: TGCAGTGCTTTCCGGGTAGCCGGGGAGCTGTTTTTT. V usage is TRBV20-1 and J usage is TRBJ2-2; no firm D call. Germline values: CDR1 DFQATT, CDR2 SNEGSKA (reference sequence). V lost 5 bases, J lost 6 bases, and 10 bases lay in between. The length of the CDR3 is 12 residues.